A selection of T cell receptor beta chains follows, all from one sample in a study of blood T cell repertoires in COVID-19. Sequencing used immunoSEQ multiplex PCR; TCRdb keeps in-frame clones, though not all of them. The sample holds roughly 100,000 clones, roughly nine tenths seen once. Sequenced input: peripheral blood. The receptors originated from a human donor in a cohort sampled during active COVID-19. CDR3s leave out the opening cysteine and the closing phenylalanine or tryptophan.

V: TRBV7-9
length: 12
J: TRBJ2-1
CDR3: ASSIILASNEQF

V: TRBV5-1
length: 12
J: TRBJ2-1
CDR3: ASSLAAGRNEQF

V: TRBV28
length: 13
J: TRBJ2-1
CDR3: ASSLAGTADNEQF

V: TRBV9
length: 14
J: TRBJ2-3
CDR3: ASSVTGLAISDTQY

V: TRBV7-2
length: 12
J: TRBJ1-2
CDR3: ASKPQGANYGYT

V: TRBV18
length: 11
J: TRBJ1-5
CDR3: ASSPGRDQPQH

V: TRBV15
length: 14
J: TRBJ2-1
CDR3: ATSRSAGGSYNEQF

V: TRBV9
length: 11
J: TRBJ2-1
CDR3: ASSIGGKNEQF

V: TRBV4-3
length: 14
J: TRBJ1-4
CDR3: ASSQVTGGGKEKLF

V: TRBV6-5
length: 12
J: TRBJ1-1
CDR3: ASSFLGAGTEAF

V: TRBV28
length: 13
J: TRBJ1-2
CDR3: ASSFRDRDNYGYT

V: TRBV7-3
length: 12
J: TRBJ2-3
CDR3: ASSLTSVADTQY

V: TRBV5-1
length: 15
J: TRBJ1-3
CDR3: ASSPSAGRGPGNTIY

V: TRBV28
length: 15
J: TRBJ2-3
CDR3: ASSLTPGLAAGDTQY

V: TRBV11-2
length: 12
J: TRBJ2-3
CDR3: ASTSWGTSPTQY

V: TRBV7-9
length: 15
J: TRBJ2-7
CDR3: ASSLGGSRRGSYEQY

V: TRBV18
length: 13
J: TRBJ1-4
CDR3: ASSPTGSGGEKLF

V: TRBV11-2
length: 13
J: TRBJ2-7
CDR3: ASSEGWTTGYEQY

V: TRBV2
length: 10
J: TRBJ1-2
CDR3: ASSSGNYGYT

V: TRBV11-3
length: 9
J: TRBJ1-1
CDR3: ASSLQSEAF

V: TRBV7-2
length: 14
J: TRBJ2-3
CDR3: ASRPPGTSATDTQY

V: TRBV5-1
length: 12
J: TRBJ2-3
CDR3: ASSLASFADTQY

V: TRBV6-2/TRBV6-3
length: 13
J: TRBJ2-3
CDR3: ASSYSPEATDTQY

V: TRBV18
length: 12
J: TRBJ2-3
CDR3: ASSPLRSTDTQY

V: TRBV6-5
length: 13
J: TRBJ2-1
CDR3: ASRKLAGESHEQF

V: TRBV2
length: 12
J: TRBJ2-5
CDR3: ASRVTSGEETQY

V: TRBV4-3
length: 11
J: TRBJ2-7
CDR3: ASSQDTGDEQY

V: TRBV6-2/TRBV6-3
length: 13
J: TRBJ2-1
CDR3: ASSLGLAGRNEQF

V: TRBV7-3
length: 11
J: TRBJ2-1
CDR3: ASTRGPGEEQF

V: TRBV6-5
length: 11
J: TRBJ2-5
CDR3: ASSLRGQETQY

V: TRBV27
length: 13
J: TRBJ2-1
CDR3: ASSLSSWATFEQF

V: TRBV5-1
length: 12
J: TRBJ1-2
CDR3: ASSASDAHYGYT

V: TRBV3-1/TRBV3-2
length: 13
J: TRBJ1-6
CDR3: ASSQTTGVHSPLH

V: TRBV11-2
length: 12
J: TRBJ2-7
CDR3: ASSLAGASYEQY

V: TRBV29-1
length: 11
J: TRBJ1-5
CDR3: SVGEGGNQPQH

V: TRBV6-2/TRBV6-3
length: 13
J: TRBJ2-5
CDR3: ASSPGRGAQETQY

V: TRBV9
length: 15
J: TRBJ2-1
CDR3: ASSPFVAGELYNEQF

V: TRBV2
length: 14
J: TRBJ1-5
CDR3: ASRATRAYSNQPQH

V: TRBV5-1
length: 14
J: TRBJ1-1
CDR3: ASSKEGQRKNTEAF

V: TRBV27
length: 13
J: TRBJ2-3
CDR3: ASSRTSTGADTQY

V: TRBV23-1
length: 13
J: TRBJ1-4
CDR3: ASSQSRRDPEKLF

V: TRBV25-1
length: 15
J: TRBJ2-3
CDR3: ASSEGQPKDFTDTQY

V: TRBV27
length: 11
J: TRBJ2-7
CDR3: ASSWTGGREQY

V: TRBV6-6
length: 9
J: TRBJ2-7
CDR3: ASSPRYEQY